Below, 26 T cell receptor beta chains from the same sample are listed, as sequenced in a study of T cells in Graves' hyperthyroidism and ophthalmopathy. There were TCR beta CDR3 regions amplified from RNA transcripts. The TCR CDR3 first-round RT-PCR relied on the HTBI primer set. TCRdb used MiXCR to reprocess the multiplex PCR reads, holding one entry per CDR3 protein. The repertoire includes 650,000 to 850,000 distinct CDR3 sequences, under 20% of them detected once, and 16% sits in the top ten. Sequenced material: blood. The receptors derive from a woman aged 45-65 years with Graves' hyperthyroidism that later progressed to Graves' ophthalmopathy.

The V call is TRBV10-3, the J call TRBJ2-1; 9 nucleotides line up with TRBD2. Germline V gives CDR1 ENHRY, CDR2 SYGVKD. This CDR3 is built from 17 residues. Germline trimming cut 2 bases from V and 7 bases from J; bases unmatched to any gene: 12. CDR3 residues: CAISEPVMRGGKNEQFF. CDR3 nucleotide sequence: TGTGCCATCAGTGAGCCAGTAATGCGGGGGGGCAAAAATGAGCAGTTCTTC.

This clonotype was seen only a few times. The chain couples TRBV4-1 to TRBJ2-3; D gene unclear. Germline V gene data show CDR1 as MGHRA and CDR2 as YSYEKL. V lost 2 bases and J lost 5, with 11 bases in between. The CDR3 runs to 14 residues. CDR3 sequence reads: CASSQNGPGDTQYF. Written as DNA, the CDR3 is TGCGCCAGCAGCCAAAACGGACCCGGAGATACGCAGTATTTT.

The chain is built from TRBV27 and TRBJ1-2, with a possible D match to TRBD1 (6 bases). The CDR3 is 14 amino acids. Germline CDR1 reads MNHEY; CDR2 reads SMNVEV (reference sequence). V was cut by 5 bases and J by 0 bases, with 10 bases left in between. CDR3 nucleotides: TGTGCCAGCAGTCGGACAGAAACTAACTATGGCTACACCTTC. This gives the protein CASSRTETNYGYTF.

On this clonotype: With a much larger clone just one base away, this may be a read error. The CDR3: CASSLTKRETLFF. For the CDR3, the DNA is TGTGCCAGCAGCTTAACGAAGAGAGAAACACTGTTTTTT. This chain links TRBV11-2 with TRBJ1-4; unclear D gene. There are 13 residues in the CDR3. Germline assignment: CDR1 SGHAT and CDR2 FQNNGV.

The genes are TRBV5-1 and TRBJ2-5; 10 nucleotides agree with TRBD1. Losses at the gene ends were 7 bases for V and 5 bases for J; bases not matched to a gene: 8. Germline CDR1 reads SGHRS; CDR2 reads YFSETQ. There are 14 residues in the CDR3. DNA of the CDR3: TGCGCCAGCCAGCCGGGACAGGGGAGGGAGACCCAGTACTTC. Its protein product is CASQPGQGRETQYF.

The table lists this clonotype with many counts. A read error may account for a junction end that differs from germline. V usage is TRBV5-1 and J usage is TRBJ2-2; the match to TRBD1 covers 8 bases. Looked up from germline, CDR1 is SGHRS and CDR2 is YFSETQ. The length of the CDR3 is 16 residues. The CDR3 nucleotides are TGCGCCAGCAGCTCTAGGACAGGGTCGAACTCCGGGGAGCTGTTTTTT. This translates into CASSSRTGSNSGELFF.

This clonotype was counted ten times or more. The chain recombines TRBV19 with TRBJ1-1; D might be TRBD1 (5 bases). CDR3 length: 16 residues. Trimming removed 7 bases from V and 0 bases from J, with 18 bases in between. Per the germline V gene, CDR1 is LNHDA and CDR2 is SQIVND (reference sequence). This CDR3 is CASTFWPTDMNTEAFF. CDR3 DNA sequence: TGTGCCAGTACGTTTTGGCCGACGGACATGAACACTGAAGCTTTCTTT.

This clonotype has at least ten counts. The chain is built from TRBV20-1 and TRBJ2-1; 10 bases are shared with TRBD2. The germline gives CDR1 DFQATT, CDR2 SNEGSKA (reference sequence). The CDR3 covers 13 residues. J gave up 6 bases and V 6 bases, and 5 bases lay outside the gene matches. CDR3 protein: CSAERLAGNEQFF. The CDR3 coding sequence is TGCAGTGCGGAGCGACTAGCGGGCAATGAGCAGTTCTTC.

Ten or more counts support this clonotype. The chain has TRBV12-3 or TRBV12-4 and TRBJ1-1; D perhaps matches TRBD1 (6 bases). The CDR3 has 11 amino acids. The ends were cut back, 3 bases at V and 8 bases at J, with 7 bases in the middle. CDR3 bases: TGTGCCAGCAGTTTCACAGGGGAAGCTTTCTTT. Its translation is CASSFTGEAFF.

This clonotype was recorded a few times. The junction does not match germline at one end; this may be a read error. The chain couples TRBV5-1 to TRBJ1-1; no definite D call. Per the germline V gene, CDR1 is SGHRS and CDR2 is YFSETQ. This CDR3 spans 14 amino acids. The DNA for the CDR3 is TGCGCCGGCAGCCTGGAAACGGCGGGCACCGAAGCTTTCTTT. Its translation: CAGSLETAGTEAFF.

DNA of the CDR3: TGTGCCAGTAGGGAACAGGGGGCCCATCAGCCCCAGCATTTT. This translates into CASREQGAHQPQHF. The chain joins TRBV19 to TRBJ1-5; 9 bases agree with TRBD1. The CDR3 covers 14 residues. The V segment lost 6 bases and the J segment 5 bases; nucleotides outside the gene matches: 5. CDR1 and CDR2 (germline): LNHDA, SQIVND (reference sequence).

This clonotype was recorded a few times. V gene TRBV29-1 combines with J gene TRBJ1-2; the D is unclear. The CDR3 spans 12 residues. Trimming removed 3 bases at V and 8 bases at J, with 13 bases between. Germline V gene sequence: CDR1 SQVTM, CDR2 ANQGSEA. The CDR3 bases are TGCAGCGTTGATAGAGGTTCCGGAGGCTACACCTTC. Translating it yields CSVDRGSGGYTF.

This clonotype was seen many times. V and J are TRBV12-3 or TRBV12-4 and TRBJ1-3; D ambiguous. Trimming removed 5 bases at V and 0 bases at J, with 5 bases between. The CDR3 is made up of 13 amino acids. In DNA, the CDR3 is TGTGCCAGCAGTCAGTACTCTGGAAACACCATATATTTT. It codes for CASSQYSGNTIYF.

V gene TRBV7-9 combines with J gene TRBJ1-5; possible D gene TRBD1, 6 bases. CDR3 size: 17 residues. The V and J ends lost 5 bases and 4 bases respectively, with 21 bases between them. Germline V gene lookup returns CDR1 SEHNR and CDR2 FQNEAQ (reference sequence). In nucleotides, the CDR3 is TGTGCCAGCAGCCGAGTGGGGGGGCCGTACTCGAATCAGCCCCAGCATTTT. Translating it yields CASSRVGGPYSNQPQHF.

V and J are TRBV29-1 and TRBJ2-7; 7 bases are a match to TRBD1. This CDR3 region has 15 residues. Trimming removed 0 bases from V and 4 bases from J; junction bases left unmatched: 9. Germline loops: CDR1 SQVTM, CDR2 ANQGSEA. The chain's CDR3 is CSVEDLRDSQYEQYF. Here the CDR3 DNA reads TGCAGCGTTGAAGACCTCCGGGACAGTCAATACGAGCAGTACTTC.

This clonotype was detected many times. This chain uses TRBV6-1 with TRBJ2-5; 10 nucleotides match TRBD2. CDR3 length equals 14 residues. Germline-derived CDR1 and CDR2 are MNHNS and SASEGT. With 11 bases clipped from V and 5 bases from J, the junction kept 11 bases outside the gene matches. The CDR3 region has the DNA TGTGCCTGGGGTAGCGGGGGGCCTATCGAGACCCAGTACTTC. It is translated as CAWGSGGPIETQYF.

This clonotype was counted many times. The chain joins TRBV3-1 to TRBJ2-2; 9 bases are shared with TRBD2. The V segment lost 3 bases and the J segment 0 bases; nucleotides outside the gene matches: 5. The CDR3 runs 17 residues. Per germline, CDR1 LGHDT and CDR2 YNNKEL (reference sequence). CDR3: CASSHLSGGPNTGELFF. The CDR3 region has the DNA TGTGCCAGCAGCCACCTGAGCGGGGGGCCGAACACCGGGGAGCTGTTTTTT.

V gene TRBV7-9 combines with J gene TRBJ1-6; the D gene is possibly TRBD1 (5 bases). The V end lost 4 bases, the J end lost 8 bases, and 9 bases lay between the germline ends. The CDR3 covers 13 residues. Germline assignment: CDR1 SEHNR and CDR2 FQNEAQ (reference sequence). The CDR3 nucleotides are TGTGCCAGCAGCTCGTCCAGGGATTCACCCCTCCACTTT. This translates into CASSSSRDSPLHF.

The V call is TRBV7-9, the J call TRBJ2-3, with 7 bases fitting TRBD2. With 6 bases clipped from V and 0 bases from J, the junction kept 6 bases outside the gene matches. The CDR3 totals 15 residues. From germline, CDR1 is SEHNR and CDR2 FQNEAQ (reference sequence). CDR3 in amino acids: CASRSGDSSTDTQYF. In nucleotides, the CDR3 is TGTGCCAGCAGAAGCGGGGACTCTAGCACAGATACGCAGTATTTT.

This clonotype was counted once. The chain combines TRBV11-2 with TRBJ2-3; TRBD1 matches 8 bases. The V gene's germline CDR1 is SGHAT and CDR2 FQNNGV. This CDR3 is built from 16 residues. V was pared by 5 bases and J by 2 bases, with 9 bases of the junction left unmatched. CDR3 DNA sequence: TGTGCCAGCAGCCGCCAGGGGGCGACGGCCACAGATACGCAGTATTTT. The encoded protein is CASSRQGATATDTQYF.

In this sample, this clonotype turned up many times. The chain uses TRBV5-1 and TRBJ1-1; D unresolved. Between the trimmed V and J ends, which lost 0 bases and 3 bases, there was a span of 6 bases. Germline CDR1 and CDR2: SGHRS and YFSETQ. The CDR3 contains 13 residues. In nucleotides, the CDR3 is TGCGCCAGCAGCTTGGTTGTCGACACTGAAGCTTTCTTT. This translates into CASSLVVDTEAFF.

Only a few counts were recorded for this clonotype. V usage is TRBV7-8 and J usage is TRBJ2-7, with TRBD1 matching 8 bases. Germline CDR1 and CDR2: SGHVS and FQNEAQ. The CDR3 runs to 16 residues. Trimming removed 0 bases from V and 9 bases from J; junction bases left unmatched: 13. The CDR3 sequence is CASSLARGQGGAVQYF. The CDR3 DNA is TGTGCCAGCAGCTTAGCACGAGGACAGGGAGGAGCGGTGCAGTACTTC.

The sample holds many counts of this clonotype. V is TRBV2 and J is TRBJ1-5; 9 bases fit TRBD1. V trimming: 3 bases; J trimming: 5 bases; junction bases outside the gene matches: 2. CDR1 and CDR2 from the germline V gene are SNHLY and FYNNEI. The CDR3 sequence is 14 residues long. In DNA form, the CDR3 reads TGTGCCAGCAGTGAGGGACAGGGATATCAGCCCCAGCATTTT. As protein: CASSEGQGYQPQHF.

This CDR3 reads CASSQAGLYGYTF. CDR3 in DNA: TGTGCCAGCAGCCAGGCGGGCCTCTATGGCTACACCTTC. The V gene is TRBV7-2, the J gene TRBJ1-2, with D uncertain. CDR3 length: 13 amino acids. Germline V CDR1 and CDR2: SGHTA, FQGNSA. Trimming shortened V by 5 bases and J by 4 bases, and 11 bases separated the two germline ends.

The chain combines TRBV25-1 with TRBJ1-1; TRBD1 agrees at 7 bases. Germline loops: CDR1 MGHDK, CDR2 SYGVNS. The CDR3 totals 13 residues. The V gene end was trimmed by 8 bases and the J gene end by 11 bases; junction bases not matched to a gene: 14. DNA of the CDR3: TGTGCCAGCGGTACAGGGACAGCCCACGGGGCTTTCTTT. This encodes CASGTGTAHGAFF.

This clonotype showed up many times. This chain links TRBV12-3 or TRBV12-4 with TRBJ1-2; TRBD1 matches 7 bases. This CDR3 has 17 residues. With 5 bases clipped from V and 4 bases from J, the junction kept 16 bases outside the gene matches. The CDR3 region is CASSPGRGVGNVYGYTF. DNA of the CDR3: TGTGCCAGCAGTCCCGGCAGGGGGGTAGGTAATGTCTATGGCTACACCTTC.